Listed here are 19 T cell receptor beta chains from one sample, sequenced in a study of Ad26.COV2.S vaccination and SARS-CoV-2 variants. Treatment of the sample: around 19 received Ad26.COV2.S at low or high dose, single or two shots; several received placebo; per-sample allocation not given. The samples date from day 63 after the first vaccine or placebo injection. The table came from immunoSEQ multiplex PCR; TCRdb's copy has only in-frame clones and leaves some out. The sample has about 440,000 clones, 90% seen once; the top ten hold 4.3%. The sample consisted of peripheral blood, taken in a trial of Ad26.COV2.S vaccine versus placebo. These receptors were obtained from a person between 18 and 60 years old who received the Ad26.COV2.S COVID-19 vaccine or a placebo.

This clone has a handful of counts. The V gene is TRBV5-5, the J gene TRBJ2-7, with TRBD1 matching 10 bases. J was trimmed by 3 bases and V by 4 bases; bases with no gene match: 7. The CDR3 is 15 residues long. Germline V gives CDR1 SGHKS, CDR2 YYEKEE (reference sequence). CDR3 sequence (DNA): TGTGCCAGCAGCGCGGACAGGGGGTCCCACTACGAGCAGTACTTC. It encodes CASSADRGSHYEQYF.

The chain is built from TRBV28 and TRBJ2-7; D may be TRBD1 (5 bases). V lost 6 bases, J lost 4 bases, and 10 bases lay in between. The CDR3 spans 12 residues. Germline CDR1 and CDR2: MDHEN and SYDVKM. This CDR3 is CASRLRGYEQYF. The CDR3 DNA reads as TGTGCCAGCAGACTTAGGGGATACGAGCAGTACTTC.

The CDR3 DNA is TGTGCCAGCAGCTTAGGGGAGCAGTACTTC. It yields the protein CASSLGEQYF. The V and J genes are TRBV2 and TRBJ2-7; D is unclear. V was trimmed by 6 bases and J by 7 bases, leaving 7 bases between them. This CDR3 spans 10 amino acids. Germline V CDR1 and CDR2: SNHLY, FYNNEI.

The chain uses TRBV19 and TRBJ2-7; D is ambiguous. V shed 0 bases and J shed 3 bases, with 12 bases lying between them. The germline V gene has CDR1 LNHDA and CDR2 SQIVND (reference sequence). This CDR3 region has 15 residues. The CDR3: CASSIDGSDVYEQYF. In nucleotides, the CDR3 is TGTGCCAGTAGTATAGATGGATCGGACGTCTACGAGCAGTACTTC.

The chain employs TRBV3-1 (or the pseudogene TRBV3-2) and TRBJ1-2, with 8 bases fitting TRBD1. CDR3 length equals 16 residues. Per germline, CDR1 LGHDT and CDR2 YNNKEL (reference sequence). Trimming cost V 7 bases and J 0 bases; bases outside gene matches: 10. CDR3 protein: CASTSGDRGPNYGYTF. The CDR3 coding sequence is TGTGCCAGCACCTCGGGAGACAGGGGCCCTAACTATGGCTACACCTTC.

The chain carries TRBV7-2 and TRBJ2-7, with 8 positions matching TRBD2. Germline loops: CDR1 SGHTA, CDR2 FQGNSA. V lost 3 bases, J lost 6 bases, and 13 bases stayed unmatched. CDR3 size: 16 residues. The DNA for the CDR3 is TGTGCCAGCAGCTTGCGGAAGATAGCGGGATGGGGCGAGCAGTACTTC. Its translation: CASSLRKIAGWGEQYF.

This clone was found once. The V and J genes are TRBV6-4 and TRBJ2-3; TRBD2 agrees at 10 bases. The CDR3 covers 14 residues. Losses at the gene ends were 4 bases for V and 5 bases for J; bases not matched to a gene: 3. In germline, CDR1 is MRHNA, CDR2 SNTAGT. In DNA, the CDR3 is TGTGCCAGCAGTGCAGCGGGAGGGCGAGATACGCAGTATTTT. Protein product: CASSAAGGRDTQYF.

The chain has TRBV6-6 and TRBJ2-5; TRBD2 is a possible D gene (5 bases). Trimming left V 6 bases short and J 5 bases short, with 16 bases between. The V gene's germline CDR1 is MNHNY and CDR2 SVGAGI (reference sequence). The CDR3 loop spans 14 amino acids. Written as DNA, the CDR3 is TGTGCCAGCAGGGCGGGCCTCTCCCGCGAGACCCAGTACTTC. It translates to CASRAGLSRETQYF.

The chain links TRBV6-5 to TRBJ2-1; D unresolved. The germline V gene encodes CDR1 MNHEY and CDR2 SVGAGI. The CDR3 extends over 12 amino acids. V was trimmed by 0 bases and J by 7 bases, leaving 4 bases between them. As DNA, the CDR3 is TGTGCCAGCAGTTACTCCCAGAATGAGCAGTTCTTC. Translating it yields CASSYSQNEQFF.

The J gene is TRBJ2-3, the V gene TRBV28; 7 bases are a match to TRBD2. Germline V gives CDR1 MDHEN, CDR2 SYDVKM. The CDR3 has 14 residues. V was pared by 6 bases and J by 5 bases, with 8 bases of the junction left unmatched. The CDR3 bases are TGTGCCAGCAGGGTGGCGGGAGAAAGAGATACGCAGTATTTT. It translates to CASRVAGERDTQYF.

The V and J genes are TRBV28 and TRBJ2-6; D is uncertain. CDR1 and CDR2 (germline): MDHEN, SYDVKM. This CDR3 comprises 14 residues. Trimming took 3 bases from V and 4 from J, leaving 7 bases between them. In DNA, the CDR3 is TGTGCCAGCAGTTTGTTCACCGGGGCCAACGTCCTGACTTTC. It translates to CASSLFTGANVLTF.

The chain links TRBV30 to TRBJ2-7; D is possibly TRBD1 (6 bases). Trimming removed 6 bases from V and 3 bases from J, with 24 bases in between. Germline V gene lookup returns CDR1 GTSNPN and CDR2 SVGIG (reference sequence). This CDR3 spans 16 amino acids. The CDR3 sequence: CACHRNRDLGVYEQYF. Written as DNA, the CDR3 is TGTGCCTGCCACAGAAACAGGGATCTGGGTGTCTACGAGCAGTACTTC.

This sequence joins TRBV24-1 and TRBJ2-1; 9 bases align to TRBD2. This CDR3 has 16 residues. V was pared by 1 base and J by 8 bases, with 8 bases of the junction left unmatched. Germline-derived CDR1 and CDR2 are KGHDR and SFDVKD. The CDR3 here is CATSDFRLAGRDEQFF. The DNA for the CDR3 is TGTGCCACCAGTGATTTTCGTCTAGCGGGGAGGGATGAGCAGTTCTTC.

The V call is TRBV3-1 (or the pseudogene TRBV3-2), the J call TRBJ2-1; no reliable D call. Trimming cost V 3 bases and J 10 bases, with 10 bases left between them. Germline loops: CDR1 LGHDT, CDR2 YNNKEL (reference sequence). CDR3 length: 12 amino acids. CDR3 residues: CASSHSPREQFF. The DNA of the CDR3 is TGTGCCAGCAGCCATTCCCCCCGGGAGCAGTTCTTC.

The V and J genes are TRBV5-1 and TRBJ1-3; TRBD1 matches 8 bases. The CDR3 consists of 15 residues. V lost 5 bases, J lost 4 bases, and 8 bases stayed unmatched. In germline, CDR1 is SGHRS, CDR2 YFSETQ. CDR3 coding DNA: TGCGCCAGCAGAAGGGGACAGGAATCAGGAAACACCATATATTTT. Amino acids: CASRRGQESGNTIYF.

J is TRBJ2-1 and V is TRBV5-5; D is perhaps TRBD1 (5 bases). CDR1 and CDR2 from the germline V gene are SGHKS and YYEKEE (reference sequence). The CDR3 is made up of 14 amino acids. V was shortened by 4 bases and J by 0 bases, with 8 bases between the two germline ends. The CDR3 DNA reads as TGTGCCAGCAGCCCGGACATCTCCTACAATGAGCAGTTCTTC. Protein: CASSPDISYNEQFF. The full variable domain, completed using reference TRBV5-5 and TRBJ2-1, is DAGVTQSPTHLIKTRGQQVTLRCSPISGHKSVSWYQQVLGQGPQFIFQYYEKEERGRGNFPDRFSARQFPNYSSELNVNALLLGDSALYLCASSPDISYNEQFFGPGTRLTVL.

A few counts support this clone. This sample includes further DNA sequences coding for the same CDR3. This chain joins TRBV6-2 or TRBV6-3 and TRBJ2-5; D unresolved. Germline V gene lookup returns CDR1 MNHEY and CDR2 SVGEGT. The CDR3 is 12 amino acids. V was clipped by 2 bases and J by 2 bases, with 3 bases between them. CDR3 nucleotide sequence: TGTGCCAGCAGTTACGGACAAGAGACCCAGTACTTC. Residues: CASSYGQETQYF.

This clone appeared once. The J gene is TRBJ1-5, the V gene TRBV5-1; a weak D match, TRBD1 (6 bases). This CDR3 has 19 residues. V shed 4 bases and J shed 7 bases, with 30 bases lying between them. In germline, CDR1 is SGHRS, CDR2 YFSETQ. The CDR3 DNA sequence: TGCGCCAGCAGCCCCGGATATCTTCGGGGGGGCCTCCCCGGGCAGCCCCAGCATTTT. Its translation: CASSPGYLRGGLPGQPQHF.

The genes are TRBV7-3 and TRBJ1-1, with 7 bases aligning to TRBD1. This CDR3 is 13 amino acids long. Germline trimming cut 5 bases from V and 4 bases from J; bases unmatched to any gene: 4. Per the germline V gene, CDR1 is SGHTA and CDR2 is FQGTGA. DNA for the CDR3: TGTGCCAGCAGCAGAACAGGGGTCACTGAAGCTTTCTTT. Translating it yields CASSRTGVTEAFF.